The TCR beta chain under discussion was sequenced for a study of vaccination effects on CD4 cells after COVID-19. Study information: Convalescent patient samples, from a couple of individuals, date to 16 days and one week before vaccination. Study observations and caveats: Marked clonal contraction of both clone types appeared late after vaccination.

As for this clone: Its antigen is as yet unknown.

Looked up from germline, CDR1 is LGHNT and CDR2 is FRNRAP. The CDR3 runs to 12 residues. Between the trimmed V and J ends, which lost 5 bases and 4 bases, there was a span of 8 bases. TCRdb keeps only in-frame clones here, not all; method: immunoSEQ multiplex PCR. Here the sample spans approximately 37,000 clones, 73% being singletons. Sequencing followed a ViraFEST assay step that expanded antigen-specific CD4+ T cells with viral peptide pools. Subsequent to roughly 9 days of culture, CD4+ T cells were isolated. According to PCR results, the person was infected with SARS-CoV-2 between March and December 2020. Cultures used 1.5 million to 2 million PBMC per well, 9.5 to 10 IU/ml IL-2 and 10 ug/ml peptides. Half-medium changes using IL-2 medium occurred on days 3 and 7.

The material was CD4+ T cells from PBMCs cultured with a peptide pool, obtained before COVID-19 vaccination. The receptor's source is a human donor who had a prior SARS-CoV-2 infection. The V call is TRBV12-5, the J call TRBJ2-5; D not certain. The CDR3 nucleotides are TGTGCTAGTGGTCACACCCGAGAGACCCAGTACTTC. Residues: CASGHTRETQYF.